Listed below are T cell receptor beta chains from one sample, sequenced in a study of beta chain features in type 1 diabetes. Assay: immunoSEQ multiplex PCR; the TCRdb copy retains only in-frame clones and omits some. The sample shows 150,000 to 200,000 clones, roughly 9% of them seen only once. The specimen sequenced was central memory CD4+ T cells from blood. The receptors stem from a woman in her thirties with type 1 diabetes. Both conserved end residues are part of each CDR3. Each record gives: D gene, J gene, clone size, V gene, CDR3 protein, CDR3 DNA. The D gene is left open where the match is weak. Some rows have no size entry. The others give once, few or many, or a class for an expanded clone.

D gene: .
J gene: TRBJ1-3
clone size: .
V gene: TRBV7-8
CDR3 protein: CASSLDHSGNTIYF
CDR3 DNA: TGTGCCAGCAGCTTAGATCACTCTGGAAACACCATATATTTT

D gene: TRBD1
J gene: TRBJ1-4
clone size: .
V gene: TRBV9
CDR3 protein: CASSEGDRFEEKLFF
CDR3 DNA: TGTGCCAGCAGCGAGGGGGACAGGTTCGAAGAAAAACTGTTTTTT

D gene: .
J gene: TRBJ2-1
clone size: .
V gene: TRBV14
CDR3 protein: CASSPRDFYNEQFF
CDR3 DNA: TGTGCCAGCAGTCCTCGGGACTTTTACAATGAGCAGTTCTTC

D gene: TRBD2
J gene: TRBJ2-7
clone size: .
V gene: TRBV6-5
CDR3 protein: CASRRYSGSNYEQYF
CDR3 DNA: TGTGCCAGCAGGCGATATAGCGGGAGCAACTACGAGCAGTACTTC

D gene: .
J gene: TRBJ1-2
clone size: .
V gene: TRBV28
CDR3 protein: CASSWEVLIYGYTF
CDR3 DNA: TGTGCCAGCAGTTGGGAGGTTCTCATCTATGGCTACACCTTC

D gene: TRBD1
J gene: TRBJ1-1
clone size: .
V gene: TRBV23-1
CDR3 protein: CASSQSTGVKNTEAFF
CDR3 DNA: TGCGCCAGCAGTCAATCGACAGGGGTAAAGAACACTGAAGCTTTCTTT

D gene: TRBD1
J gene: TRBJ1-5
clone size: .
V gene: TRBV6-6
CDR3 protein: CASSPPGQEDQPQHF
CDR3 DNA: TGTGCCAGCAGTCCGCCGGGACAGGAAGATCAGCCCCAGCATTTT

D gene: TRBD1
J gene: TRBJ2-3
clone size: .
V gene: TRBV14
CDR3 protein: CASSPRQGDTDTQYF
CDR3 DNA: TGTGCCAGCAGCCCAAGACAGGGGGACACAGATACGCAGTATTTT

D gene: TRBD1
J gene: TRBJ2-2
clone size: few
V gene: TRBV5-6
CDR3 protein: CASSPDRVRELFF
CDR3 DNA: TGTGCCAGCAGCCCGGACAGGGTCAGGGAGCTGTTTTTT

D gene: TRBD1
J gene: TRBJ1-2
clone size: .
V gene: TRBV2
CDR3 protein: CASRVQGVGYTF
CDR3 DNA: TGTGCCAGCAGGGTACAGGGGGTCGGCTACACCTTC

D gene: .
J gene: TRBJ2-7
clone size: .
V gene: TRBV19
CDR3 protein: CASSTSSYEQYF
CDR3 DNA: TGTGCCAGTAGTACCAGCTCCTACGAGCAGTACTTC

D gene: .
J gene: TRBJ2-7
clone size: .
V gene: TRBV15
CDR3 protein: CATSRDPAGISYEQYF
CDR3 DNA: TGTGCCACCAGCAGAGATCCGGCAGGGATCTCCTACGAGCAGTACTTC

D gene: .
J gene: TRBJ2-7
clone size: .
V gene: TRBV7-7
CDR3 protein: CASSQSPGVNYEQYF
CDR3 DNA: TGTGCTAGCAGCCAAAGTCCCGGGGTGAACTACGAGCAGTACTTC

D gene: TRBD2
J gene: TRBJ2-1
clone size: few
V gene: TRBV6-1
CDR3 protein: CASSEGLANNEQFF
CDR3 DNA: TGTGCCAGCAGTGAGGGACTAGCCAACAATGAGCAGTTCTTC

D gene: .
J gene: TRBJ1-1
clone size: few
V gene: TRBV6-5
CDR3 protein: CASREATDTEAFF
CDR3 DNA: TGTGCCAGCAGGGAGGCGACGGACACTGAAGCTTTCTTT

D gene: .
J gene: TRBJ2-5
clone size: .
V gene: TRBV19
CDR3 protein: CASRQAGETQYF
CDR3 DNA: TGTGCCAGTAGGCAAGCCGGGGAGACCCAGTACTTC

D gene: TRBD2
J gene: TRBJ2-2
clone size: .
V gene: TRBV29-1
CDR3 protein: CSVAGLASGELFF
CDR3 DNA: TGCAGCGTTGCTGGACTAGCGAGCGGGGAGCTGTTTTTT

D gene: TRBD2
J gene: TRBJ2-1
clone size: few
V gene: TRBV6-1
CDR3 protein: CASSERGDHNEQFF
CDR3 DNA: TGTGCCAGCAGCGAGCGGGGTGATCACAATGAGCAGTTCTTC

D gene: .
J gene: TRBJ2-7
clone size: .
V gene: TRBV2
CDR3 protein: CASSETRGGNYEQYF
CDR3 DNA: TGTGCCAGCAGTGAAACGCGGGGCGGTAACTACGAGCAGTACTTC

D gene: .
J gene: TRBJ1-1
clone size: .
V gene: TRBV7-2
CDR3 protein: CASSFRVPNMNTEAFF
CDR3 DNA: TGTGCCAGCAGCTTCAGGGTTCCGAACATGAACACTGAAGCTTTCTTT

D gene: .
J gene: TRBJ2-3
clone size: few
V gene: TRBV11-2
CDR3 protein: CASSQGLSTDTQYF
CDR3 DNA: TGTGCCAGCAGTCAAGGACTAAGCACAGATACGCAGTATTTT

D gene: .
J gene: TRBJ1-4
clone size: few
V gene: TRBV29-1
CDR3 protein: CSANHNGDEKLFF
CDR3 DNA: TGCAGCGCTAATCACAACGGGGATGAAAAACTGTTTTTT

D gene: TRBD1
J gene: TRBJ1-1
clone size: few
V gene: TRBV6-5
CDR3 protein: CASRTGQGGEAFF
CDR3 DNA: TGTGCCAGCAGGACCGGACAGGGCGGTGAAGCTTTCTTT

D gene: .
J gene: TRBJ1-1
clone size: .
V gene: TRBV30
CDR3 protein: CAWKRLMNTEAFF
CDR3 DNA: TGTGCCTGGAAGAGGCTCATGAACACTGAAGCTTTCTTT

D gene: .
J gene: TRBJ2-5
clone size: few
V gene: TRBV19
CDR3 protein: CASSNGRKPSLTQYF
CDR3 DNA: TGTGCCAGTAGTAATGGCAGAAAACCCTCCTTGACCCAGTACTTC

D gene: TRBD2
J gene: TRBJ2-3
clone size: few
V gene: TRBV29-1
CDR3 protein: CSAPSGSSDTQYF
CDR3 DNA: TGCAGCGCCCCTAGCGGGAGCTCAGATACGCAGTATTTT

D gene: TRBD1
J gene: TRBJ1-4
clone size: many
V gene: TRBV2
CDR3 protein: CASGGGQLFF
CDR3 DNA: TGTGCCAGCGGAGGGGGACAGCTGTTTTTT

D gene: .
J gene: TRBJ2-3
clone size: .
V gene: TRBV18
CDR3 protein: CASSPPSADTQYF
CDR3 DNA: TGTGCCAGCTCACCACCGAGTGCAGATACGCAGTATTTT

D gene: TRBD2
J gene: TRBJ2-7
clone size: few
V gene: TRBV28
CDR3 protein: CASTSGTYEQYF
CDR3 DNA: TGTGCCAGCACTAGCGGAACCTACGAGCAGTACTTC

D gene: TRBD1
J gene: TRBJ2-1
clone size: few
V gene: TRBV7-9
CDR3 protein: CASSPQGNEQFF
CDR3 DNA: TGTGCCAGCAGCCCACAGGGGAATGAGCAGTTCTTC

D gene: .
J gene: TRBJ2-7
clone size: few
V gene: TRBV7-9
CDR3 protein: CASSLAGSSYEQYF
CDR3 DNA: TGTGCCAGCAGCTTAGCCGGGAGCTCCTACGAGCAGTACTTC

D gene: .
J gene: TRBJ1-5
clone size: .
V gene: TRBV28
CDR3 protein: CASSLYYREGDQPQHF
CDR3 DNA: TGTGCCAGCAGTTTATATTACAGGGAAGGGGATCAGCCCCAGCATTTT

D gene: .
J gene: TRBJ1-5
clone size: .
V gene: TRBV27
CDR3 protein: CASSLKEYSNQPQHF
CDR3 DNA: TGTGCCAGCAGTTTAAAGGAGTATAGCAATCAGCCCCAGCATTTT

D gene: TRBD2
J gene: TRBJ2-7
clone size: few
V gene: TRBV23-1
CDR3 protein: CASRTSGTSEQYF
CDR3 DNA: TGCGCCAGCAGGACTAGCGGTACCTCCGAGCAGTACTTC

D gene: TRBD2
J gene: TRBJ2-3
clone size: few
V gene: TRBV27
CDR3 protein: CASSPQIAIGGDTQYF
CDR3 DNA: TGTGCCAGCAGTCCACAAATAGCGATCGGGGGGGATACGCAGTATTTT

D gene: .
J gene: TRBJ2-3
clone size: .
V gene: TRBV9
CDR3 protein: CASSVRPSGTDTQYF
CDR3 DNA: TGTGCCAGCAGCGTTCGGCCAAGCGGCACAGATACGCAGTATTTT

D gene: TRBD1
J gene: TRBJ2-2
clone size: .
V gene: TRBV18
CDR3 protein: CASSPSTGEGLFF
CDR3 DNA: TGTGCCAGCTCACCCTCGACAGGGGAAGGGCTGTTTTTT

D gene: .
J gene: TRBJ1-5
clone size: .
V gene: TRBV27
CDR3 protein: CASSTRGQPQHF
CDR3 DNA: TGTGCCAGCAGCACTCGAGGGCAGCCCCAGCATTTT

D gene: TRBD1
J gene: TRBJ2-7
clone size: .
V gene: TRBV29-1
CDR3 protein: CSVSGTGISYEQYF
CDR3 DNA: TGCAGCGTCTCCGGGACAGGGATCTCCTACGAGCAGTACTTC

D gene: TRBD2
J gene: TRBJ2-1
clone size: once
V gene: TRBV28
CDR3 protein: CASSEGGPTYNEQFF
CDR3 DNA: TGTGCCAGCAGTGAGGGAGGGCCCACCTACAATGAGCAGTTCTTC

D gene: .
J gene: TRBJ1-2
clone size: few
V gene: TRBV9
CDR3 protein: CASSRLPGDGYTF
CDR3 DNA: TGTGCCAGCAGCCGACTCCCCGGGGATGGCTACACCTTC

D gene: TRBD1
J gene: TRBJ1-5
clone size: few
V gene: TRBV28
CDR3 protein: CASSSQTGHQPQHF
CDR3 DNA: TGTGCCAGCAGTTCCCAGACAGGGCATCAGCCCCAGCATTTT

D gene: .
J gene: TRBJ1-2
clone size: few
V gene: TRBV11-2
CDR3 protein: CASSLSGSFNYGYTF
CDR3 DNA: TGTGCCAGCAGCTTGTCCGGGTCCTTTAACTATGGCTACACCTTC

D gene: TRBD1
J gene: TRBJ1-2
clone size: .
V gene: TRBV6-1
CDR3 protein: CASTSGQGADGYTF
CDR3 DNA: TGTGCCAGCACCTCCGGACAGGGGGCGGATGGCTACACCTTC

D gene: .
J gene: TRBJ2-2
clone size: .
V gene: TRBV28
CDR3 protein: CASRYRDPGELFF
CDR3 DNA: TGTGCCAGCAGGTACAGGGATCCCGGGGAGCTGTTTTTT

D gene: .
J gene: TRBJ1-2
clone size: .
V gene: TRBV2
CDR3 protein: CASSEKGGYGYTF
CDR3 DNA: TGTGCCAGCAGTGAGAAGGGAGGCTATGGCTACACCTTC

D gene: .
J gene: TRBJ2-5
clone size: .
V gene: TRBV28
CDR3 protein: CASSLGFTGKWETQYF
CDR3 DNA: TGTGCCAGCAGTTTAGGCTTTACGGGGAAGTGGGAGACCCAGTACTTC

D gene: TRBD1
J gene: TRBJ2-7
clone size: .
V gene: TRBV10-3
CDR3 protein: CANSRDRGYEQYF
CDR3 DNA: TGTGCCAACTCCCGGGACAGGGGTTACGAGCAGTACTTC

D gene: .
J gene: TRBJ2-7
clone size: many
V gene: TRBV15
CDR3 protein: CATSRELTGEQYF
CDR3 DNA: TGTGCCACCAGCAGAGAGCTTACCGGCGAGCAGTACTTC

D gene: .
J gene: TRBJ2-1
clone size: .
V gene: TRBV7-2
CDR3 protein: CASSPTAWRAVNEQFF
CDR3 DNA: TGTGCCAGCAGCCCCACGGCCTGGAGGGCGGTCAATGAGCAGTTCTTC

D gene: TRBD2
J gene: TRBJ2-3
clone size: few
V gene: TRBV5-1
CDR3 protein: CASSSSGSSDTQYF
CDR3 DNA: TGCGCCAGCAGCTCCAGCGGGAGTTCAGATACGCAGTATTTT

D gene: .
J gene: TRBJ1-1
clone size: few
V gene: TRBV28
CDR3 protein: CASMLPSGTEAFF
CDR3 DNA: TGTGCCAGCATGCTTCCCTCAGGGACTGAAGCTTTCTTT

D gene: TRBD1
J gene: TRBJ2-1
clone size: .
V gene: TRBV5-1
CDR3 protein: CASSMDRSFYNEQFF
CDR3 DNA: TGCGCCAGCAGCATGGACAGGTCGTTTTACAATGAGCAGTTCTTC

D gene: .
J gene: TRBJ1-2
clone size: few
V gene: TRBV29-1
CDR3 protein: CSVNPGRGYTF
CDR3 DNA: TGCAGCGTTAACCCAGGTCGCGGCTACACCTTC

D gene: TRBD1
J gene: TRBJ1-3
clone size: few
V gene: TRBV29-1
CDR3 protein: CSVGGQGVNTIYF
CDR3 DNA: TGCAGCGTTGGGGGACAGGGGGTTAACACCATATATTTT

D gene: .
J gene: TRBJ2-5
clone size: .
V gene: TRBV7-6
CDR3 protein: CASSPLGGDLLSQYF
CDR3 DNA: TGTGCCAGCAGCCCCTTAGGGGGGGACTTGTTGTCCCAGTACTTC

D gene: .
J gene: TRBJ1-1
clone size: .
V gene: TRBV7-6
CDR3 protein: CASRRTVEATEAFF
CDR3 DNA: TGTGCCAGCAGAAGGACGGTGGAGGCCACTGAAGCTTTCTTT